This TCR beta chain originates from a study of shared clonotypes between healthy human individuals (TCRdb year 2020). For the study in its entirety: The cohort included a few men and a couple of women between 18 and 49 years of age. Blood TCR repertoires of a handful of healthy adults were deeply sequenced to estimate repertoire size and the extent of clonotype sharing between individuals. Different laboratories and diverse techniques were used to prepare libraries and sequence TCR repertoires, to increase sequencing depth and limit assay-specific biases. Per donor, leukapheresis produced somewhere between about 0.94 and 9 billion PBMCs. Study-wide findings and limitations: The genetic and exposure-history diversity represented was limited by the small number of donors. Pairwise subsampling led to the expectation that sequencing depth would affect the degree of clonotype sharing among donors. Sampling was restricted to blood, and TCR repertoires in tissues likely differ from the TCR repertoires found in blood.

The donors were healthy, HIV-negative adults with no recently reported acute infections or vaccinations. Only Caucasian adults living in Nashville, Tennessee, USA were represented among the donors. For unsorted samples, some 90 million PBMCs were counted, and genomic DNA was extracted using the QIAamp DNA Blood Mini kit. Blood was obtained by leukapheresis, after which PBMCs were separated by Ficoll-Histopaque density gradient centrifugation and cryopreserved in liquid nitrogen vapor phase. The CDR3 runs 14 residues from the cysteine to the phenylalanine. Here the CDR3 DNA is all that survives: 42 bases in frame from base 1. According to the germline V gene, CDR1 reads MDHEN and CDR2 reads SYDVKM. Trimming removed 2 bases from V and 3 bases from J, leaving 7 bases between the germline ends. Using the deep immunoSEQ assay, multiplex PCR amplified TCR CDR3 regions from genomic DNA. For each cell subset, the extracted genomic DNA was distributed evenly across all wells of several immunoSEQ 96-well plates, and each plate served as one replicate. For unsorted PBMC, around 310 ng of genomic DNA, equivalent to about 30,000 T cell genomes, went into each replicate PCR. Genomic DNA from unsorted PBMC was sequenced over ten immunoSEQ deep assay plates. Purified libraries were measured with a Qubit 3.0 fluorometer, size-checked on a Bioanalyzer 2100, and measured again with the KAPA Library Quantification kit. Every immunoSEQ 96-well plate was sequenced on a dedicated single-read 150-cycle Illumina NextSeq 550 flow cell. Under the source paper's analysis protocol: Because the immunoSEQ output included only junctional sequences and no quality scores, the filtering could not be the same as the filtering used for full-length reads. Sequences were annotated with PyIR, a Python wrapper for IgBLAST v1.9, using IMGT germline references to assign V/J genes and CDR3. Any read was removed if the V/J assignment was weak (E-value above 1e-6), the CDR3 was missing, or the read contained stop codons, out-of-frame junctions, or ambiguous translated residues. V3J clonotypes were defined by identical inferred V gene, J gene, and CDR3 amino acid sequence. Percentage overlap between repertoires was computed as shared unique clonotypes divided by the size of the smaller repertoire. RTK rarefaction, the Chao1 estimator, and Recon v2.1 estimates of unobserved clonotypes were used to assess repertoire richness. TCRdb's version of the immuneACCESS table is confined to in-frame rearrangements and falls short of the full clone set. An unresolved V gene accounts for under half of the shortfall where checked; the remainder is of unknown origin. V, J and clone size are taken as reported in that table, and D and trimming were inferred from the DNA itself. The sample profile shows some 470,000 clones; about 79% of them were found once. 10% to 15% of the sample belongs to the ten largest clones.

Many counts were recorded for this clone. The antigen this receptor binds is unknown. The sample holds no much larger clone one base away, and base qualities are not on file. Other DNA sequences in the same sample also yield this CDR3. The rearranged chain carries TRBV28 and TRBJ1-4; the D segment cannot be called with confidence. The sequenced material came from PBMCs. The clonotype originates from a woman in her forties in good health. Some clones in this sample may be carry-over from other donors' samples. The CDR3 loop reads CASSLVSPNEKLFF. The nucleotides are TGTGCCAGCAGTTTAGTCTCCCCTAATGAAAAACTGTTTTTT.